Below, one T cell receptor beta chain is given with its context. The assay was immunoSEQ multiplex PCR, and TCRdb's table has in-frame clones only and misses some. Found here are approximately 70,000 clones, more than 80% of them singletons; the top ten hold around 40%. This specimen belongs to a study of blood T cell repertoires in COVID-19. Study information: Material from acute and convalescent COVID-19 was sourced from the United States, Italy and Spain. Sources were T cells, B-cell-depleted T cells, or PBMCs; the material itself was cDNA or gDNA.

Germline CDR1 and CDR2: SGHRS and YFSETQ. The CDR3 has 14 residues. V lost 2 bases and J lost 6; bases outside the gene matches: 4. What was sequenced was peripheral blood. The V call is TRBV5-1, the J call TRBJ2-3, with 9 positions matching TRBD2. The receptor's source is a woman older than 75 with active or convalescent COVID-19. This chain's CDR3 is CASSFGGGADTQYF. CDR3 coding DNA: TGCGCCAGCAGCTTTGGCGGGGGGGCGGATACGCAGTATTTT.